This T cell receptor (beta chain) was documented in a study of T cells in Graves' hyperthyroidism and ophthalmopathy. CDR1 is LGHDT, CDR2 YNNKEL, per germline (reference sequence). The CDR3 totals 16 residues. The V gene lost 2 bases and the J gene lost 2 bases, with 12 bases spanning the gap. Researchers amplified the TCR beta CDR3 regions from RNA transcripts. Carried out on the TCR CDR3, a first-round RT-PCR used the HTBI primer set. TCRdb processed the multiplex PCR reads anew with MiXCR; each CDR3 protein has one entry. The data contain almost 600,000 distinct CDR3 sequences, roughly 13% of them singletons. Hyperthyroidism had been newly diagnosed in patients aged 18 to 65, and its duration was under 2 months. Initially, at the first diagnosis of hyperthyroidism and before any ophthalmopathy symptoms, blood was sampled.

This receptor was identified in a woman under 40 with Graves' hyperthyroidism that later progressed to Graves' ophthalmopathy. Sequenced: blood. The chain has TRBV3-1 and TRBJ2-2; D might be TRBD2 (5 bases). Here the CDR3 reads CASSQHQRPNTGELFF. The CDR3 region has the DNA TGTGCCAGCAGCCAACATCAGCGGCCCAACACCGGGGAGCTGTTTTTT.